A selection of T cell receptor beta chains follows, all from one sample in a study of spatial heterogeneity in lung cancer. TCRdb processed the 5' RACE reads anew with MiXCR; each CDR3 protein has one entry. Altogether some 9,300 distinct CDR3 sequences are present, roughly 54% being singletons, with the ten largest covering about 28%. The sample consisted of lung tumor tissue, taken at surgery. These receptors were obtained from a female donor with early-stage non-small cell lung cancer. Each CDR3 is given with its conserved first and last residue. A D gene is named only where the DNA matches it firmly. A clone size is listed for some rows: how often the clone was seen (once, few, many), or a class if it is expanded.

cdr3_aa cdr3_nt d_call cdr3_length j_call clone_size v_call
CASSLVGANVLTF TGTGCCAGCAGTTTAGTGGGGGCCAACGTCCTGACTTTC . 13 TRBJ2-6 . TRBV2
CASSLVGFPYEQYF TGTGCCAGCAGCTTAGTGGGTTTTCCCTACGAGCAGTACTTC . 14 TRBJ2-7 . TRBV7-9
CASSFLAEQFF TGTGCCAGCAGTTTTCTAGCGGAGCAGTTCTTC . 11 TRBJ2-1 few TRBV12-3/TRBV12-4
CASSSIGGGAQHF TGTGCCAGCAGTTCAATTGGGGGAGGAGCCCAGCATTTT . 13 TRBJ1-5 once TRBV7-2
CAWSTPDRTDTQYF TGTGCCTGGAGTACACCCGACAGAACAGATACGCAGTATTTT . 14 TRBJ2-3 few TRBV30
CASSLADEKLFF TGTGCCAGCAGTCTAGCGGATGAAAAACTGTTTTTT . 12 TRBJ1-4 . TRBV12-3/TRBV12-4
CASSPMGPGVQHF TGTGCCAGCAGTCCAATGGGGCCCGGGGTCCAGCATTTT . 13 TRBJ1-5 . TRBV6-1
CASSHGGATQYF TGTGCCAGCAGCCACGGGGGGGCTACGCAGTATTTT TRBD2 12 TRBJ2-3 medium-sized TRBV13
CASSQAPGVGRETQYF TGCGCCAGCAGCCAAGCCCCCGGGGTGGGAAGGGAGACCCAGTACTTC . 16 TRBJ2-5 . TRBV4-3
CASSQGDGSSGANVLTF TGCGCCAGCAGCCAAGGGGACGGAAGCTCTGGGGCCAACGTCCTGACTTTC . 17 TRBJ2-6 . TRBV4-1
CASSLILGENTGELFF TGTGCCAGCAGTTTGATTTTGGGGGAGAACACCGGGGAGCTGTTTTTT . 16 TRBJ2-2 . TRBV12-3/TRBV12-4
CASSGWGKGTYEQYF TGTGCCAGCAGCGGGTGGGGGAAAGGAACCTACGAGCAGTACTTC . 15 TRBJ2-7 . TRBV11-1
CASSRPTNQPQHF TGTGCCAGCAGTCGGCCTACAAATCAGCCCCAGCATTTT . 13 TRBJ1-5 few TRBV28
CASSITGSTDTQYF TGTGCCAGCAGCATCACAGGCAGCACAGATACGCAGTATTTT . 14 TRBJ2-3 few TRBV7-3
CSARDAGERRATEAFF TGCAGTGCTAGAGATGCAGGGGAGAGGAGAGCCACTGAAGCTTTCTTT . 16 TRBJ1-1 . TRBV20-1
CASSQGVRALGANVLTF TGTGCCAGCAGCCAAGGGGTACGGGCATTAGGGGCCAACGTCCTGACTTTC . 17 TRBJ2-6 . TRBV4-2
CASSLGGTGYSPLHF TGTGCCAGCAGTTTAGGCGGGACCGGATATTCACCCCTCCACTTT . 15 TRBJ1-6 . TRBV12-3/TRBV12-4
CASSFTGGYGNEKLFF TGTGCCAGCAGTTTCACAGGGGGCTACGGGAATGAAAAACTGTTTTTT TRBD1 16 TRBJ1-4 . TRBV12-3/TRBV12-4
CAGWGGHTDTQYF TGTGCCGGATGGGGGGGGCACACAGATACGCAGTATTTT . 13 TRBJ2-3 few TRBV2
CASSQRPGQGAYEQYF TGTGCCAGCAGTCAGCGTCCGGGACAGGGGGCCTACGAGCAGTACTTC TRBD1 16 TRBJ2-7 . TRBV27
CASSSNGRNQPQHF TGTGCCAGCAGCTCCAACGGTCGCAATCAGCCCCAGCATTTT . 14 TRBJ1-5 . TRBV7-9
CASTNGTYNEQFF TGTGCCAGCACCAATGGGACCTACAATGAGCAGTTCTTC . 13 TRBJ2-1 few TRBV21-1
CAAQARTDTGELFF TGTGCCGCACAAGCCCGGACAGACACCGGGGAGCTGTTTTTT . 14 TRBJ2-2 . TRBV6-1
CSARAGGANIQYF TGCAGTGCTAGAGCGGGAGGGGCAAACATTCAGTACTTC TRBD2 13 TRBJ2-4 few TRBV20-1
CASSLRWTSLEQFF TGTGCCAGCAGCTTAAGGTGGACTAGCCTTGAGCAGTTCTTC TRBD2 14 TRBJ2-1 . TRBV7-8
CASSTYQETQYF TGTGCCAGCAGCACGTACCAAGAGACCCAGTACTTC . 12 TRBJ2-5 . TRBV11-2
CASRKVTGTLHF TGTGCCAGCCGTAAAGTGACAGGAACCCTCCACTTT . 12 TRBJ1-6 . TRBV18
CASSYSTGRGYNEQFF TGTGCCAGCAGTTACTCGACGGGGAGGGGATACAATGAGCAGTTCTTC TRBD2 16 TRBJ2-1 . TRBV6-5
CASSLTLGGGNEQFF TGTGCCAGCAGCCTTACTCTGGGTGGGGGCAATGAGCAGTTCTTC . 15 TRBJ2-1 . TRBV7-9
CSARPLGQGGVGNTIYF TGCAGTGCTAGACCTCTCGGACAGGGTGGAGTCGGGAACACCATATATTTT TRBD1 17 TRBJ1-3 few TRBV20-1
CSAPPEAFF TGCAGTGCGCCCCCCGAAGCTTTCTTT . 9 TRBJ1-1 few TRBV20-1
CARKSGRDTDTQYF TGTGCCAGGAAGAGCGGGAGAGACACAGATACGCAGTATTTT TRBD2 14 TRBJ2-3 once TRBV7-3
CASKTGTGNNEQFF TGTGCCAGCAAGACCGGGACAGGCAACAATGAGCAGTTCTTC TRBD1 14 TRBJ2-1 few TRBV6-6
CAWSGGGQPQHF TGTGCCTGGAGTGGGGGTGGTCAGCCCCAGCATTTT . 12 TRBJ1-5 . TRBV30
CSARRRGSSKETQYF TGCAGTGCTAGGAGGCGCGGGTCGTCCAAAGAGACCCAGTACTTC . 15 TRBJ2-5 few TRBV20-1
CSAFGGSDTQYF TGCAGCGCTTTCGGAGGGTCAGATACGCAGTATTTT . 12 TRBJ2-3 . TRBV29-1
CASSFSRTRDRNSPLHF TGTGCCAGCAGCTTTTCAAGGACCAGGGACCGAAATTCACCCCTCCACTTT . 17 TRBJ1-6 . TRBV11-1
CATLMGEKLFF TGTGCCACCCTTATGGGTGAAAAACTGTTTTTT . 11 TRBJ1-4 . TRBV7-9
CASSRAAGGYNEQFF TGCGCCAGCAGCAGAGCAGCGGGGGGATACAATGAGCAGTTCTTC TRBD2 15 TRBJ2-1 . TRBV5-1
CASSSDGNTGELFF TGCGCCAGCAGCTCGGACGGGAACACCGGGGAGCTGTTTTTT . 14 TRBJ2-2 . TRBV5-1
CASKEGTLNTEAFF TGTGCCAGCAAGGAGGGGACTTTGAACACTGAAGCTTTCTTT . 14 TRBJ1-1 . TRBV27
CASSLVGRNTEAFF TGTGCCAGCAGCTTAGTTGGCAGGAACACTGAAGCTTTCTTT . 14 TRBJ1-1 . TRBV7-2
CASSWLGAGANVLTF TGTGCCAGCAGTTGGTTGGGGGCTGGGGCCAACGTCCTGACTTTC . 15 TRBJ2-6 . TRBV27
CSVSSDLGMNTEAFF TGCAGTGTTTCCTCCGACTTAGGGATGAACACTGAAGCTTTCTTT . 15 TRBJ1-1 few TRBV20-1
CASSSRSQGNGYTF TGCGCCAGCAGCTCTCGATCACAGGGAAATGGCTACACCTTC . 14 TRBJ1-2 . TRBV5-1
CSARAYLRTDTQYF TGCAGTGCTAGAGCGTATCTACGCACAGATACGCAGTATTTT . 14 TRBJ2-3 medium-sized TRBV20-1
CASSLQGTLSGANVLTF TGCGCCAGCAGCTTACAGGGGACCCTCTCTGGGGCCAACGTCCTGACTTTC TRBD1 17 TRBJ2-6 . TRBV5-1